The 21 T cell receptor beta chains listed next were all sequenced from one sample in a study of cytomegalovirus exposure and HLA in healthy donors. A multiplex PCR was run with 60 Vbeta primers and 13 Jbeta primers. Using immunoSEQ multiplex PCR, the repertoire was profiled, and TCRdb retains in-frame clones only, with some absent. The repertoire has over 90,000 clones, 73% of them found once; the top ten carry roughly 3.6%. Sequenced material: PBMCs. The receptors here all came from a man aged 35-49 years in good health and CMV-seronegative.

This chain uses TRBV25-1 with TRBJ2-2; no definite D call. The CDR3 covers 15 residues. CDR1 MGHDK and CDR2 SYGVNS come from the germline V gene. V shed 3 bases and J shed 3 bases, with 11 bases lying between them. CDR3 DNA sequence: TGTGCCAGCAGTGACAGGATTTTCGACACCGGGGAGCTGTTTTTT. It is translated as CASSDRIFDTGELFF.

This clone has just a few counts. The chain carries TRBV5-8 and TRBJ2-7; 8 bases agree with TRBD2. CDR1 is SGHTS and CDR2 is YDEGEE in the germline V gene. V was pared by 1 base and J by 2 bases, with 5 bases of the junction left unmatched. The CDR3 is 15 amino acids. In nucleotides, the CDR3 is TGTGCCAGCAGCTTGAGTGGCGGGGGGACCTACGAGCAGTACTTC. Protein product: CASSLSGGGTYEQYF.

The chain uses TRBV4-2 and TRBJ2-2; possible D gene TRBD2, 5 bases. The CDR3 extends over 16 amino acids. Trimming cost V 2 bases and J 5 bases, with 15 bases left between them. CDR1 and CDR2 (germline): LGHNA, YNFKEQ. As DNA, the CDR3 is TGTGCCAGCAGCCAAAACAAGAGGGTTGGGACCGGGGAGCTGTTTTTT. Its protein product is CASSQNKRVGTGELFF.

The chain uses TRBV6-5 and TRBJ1-5, with TRBD1 identical over 7 bases. The CDR3 consists of 14 residues. V trimming: 6 bases; J trimming: 5 bases; junction bases outside the gene matches: 7. Germline lookup yields CDR1 MNHEY and CDR2 SVGAGI. In DNA, the CDR3 is TGTGCCAGCAGGCCTTGGACAGGCGATCAGCCCCAGCATTTT. It specifies CASRPWTGDQPQHF.

The chain has TRBV21-1 and TRBJ2-7; the DNA was not used to check the table's D call, TRBD1. TRBV21-1 is a pseudogene locus. This CDR3 has 14 amino acids. CDR3 sequence: CASSKEARDYEQYF. CDR3 nucleotide sequence: TGTGCCAGCAGCAAAGAGGCCAGGGACTACGAGCAGTACTTC.

This clone turned up a few times. Different DNA sequences within this sample yield the same CDR3. The rearrangement uses TRBV6-5 and TRBJ1-2; 9 bases align to TRBD1. V trimming: 9 bases; J trimming: 2 bases; junction bases outside the gene matches: 4. This CDR3 is built from 13 residues. Germline CDR1 and CDR2: MNHEY and SVGAGI. The CDR3 nucleotides read TGTGCCAGTGGGGACAGGGCGAACTATGGCTACACCTTC. This translates into CASGDRANYGYTF.

The chain recombines TRBV28 with TRBJ1-5; perhaps TRBD1 as D (5 bases). The CDR3 runs to 14 residues. From germline, CDR1 is MDHEN and CDR2 SYDVKM. V was shortened by 11 bases and J by 2 bases, with 16 bases between the two germline ends. The CDR3 loop is CAGNGGSGNQPQHF. The CDR3 nucleotides are TGTGCCGGGAACGGGGGTTCGGGCAATCAGCCCCAGCATTTT.

The chain has TRBV5-5 and TRBJ2-5, with D uncertain. V lost 2 bases, J lost 5 bases, and 16 bases lay in between. CDR1 is SGHKS, CDR2 YYEKEE, per germline (reference sequence). The CDR3 is made up of 15 amino acids. CDR3 DNA: TGTGCCAGCAGCTTAAGCGCGCCCTTGGGTGAGACCCAGTACTTC. Its translation is CASSLSAPLGETQYF.

The chain couples TRBV19 to TRBJ2-7; 9 bases match TRBD1. The CDR3 is made up of 13 amino acids. The J segment lost 6 bases and the V segment lost 6 bases, leaving 6 bases of the junction unmatched. Germline V gives CDR1 LNHDA, CDR2 SQIVND (reference sequence). Here the CDR3 reads CASSDRGTSEQYF. The CDR3, as DNA: TGTGCCAGTAGCGACAGGGGGACCAGCGAGCAGTACTTC. Drawing the rest from reference TRBV19 and TRBJ2-7, the complete variable domain is DGGITQSPKYLFRKEGQNVTLSCEQNLNHDAMYWYRQDPGQGLRLIYYSQIVNDFQKGDIAEGYSVSREKKESFPLTVTSAQKNPTAFYLCASSDRGTSEQYFGPGTRLTVT.

There are a few counts of this clone. The rearrangement joins TRBV13 to TRBJ2-2; perhaps TRBD1 as D (5 bases). This CDR3 region has 15 residues. Trimming stripped 5 bases from V and 1 base from J, with 11 bases between. The germline V gene encodes CDR1 PRHDT and CDR2 FYEKMQ (reference sequence). CDR3 sequence: CASSIRTLNTGELFF. The CDR3 nucleotides read TGTGCCAGCAGCATAAGGACACTGAACACCGGGGAGCTGTTTTTT.

This sequence joins TRBV2 and TRBJ2-7; 7 nucleotides match TRBD2. Trimming cost V 7 bases and J 1 base; bases outside gene matches: 7. There are 14 residues in the CDR3. Germline CDR1 is SNHLY and CDR2 is FYNNEI. CDR3 sequence (DNA): TGTGCCAGCACCTCATGGGAGGGGTCCTACGAGCAGTACTTC. Amino acids: CASTSWEGSYEQYF.

The V call is TRBV9, the J call TRBJ2-2, with TRBD1 identical over 8 bases. The CDR3 has 16 residues. The V gene end was trimmed by 0 bases and the J gene end by 6 bases; junction bases not matched to a gene: 7. The germline gives CDR1 SGDLS, CDR2 YYNGEE. The CDR3 DNA follows: TGTGCCAGCAGCGTAGGTACAGGGGGTTCACCCGGGGAGCTGTTTTTT. As protein: CASSVGTGGSPGELFF.

V usage is TRBV19 and J usage is TRBJ1-5; the match to TRBD1 covers 8 bases. Germline V gene lookup returns CDR1 LNHDA and CDR2 SQIVND (reference sequence). The CDR3 contains 13 residues. The ends lost 6 bases at V and 3 bases at J; junction bases unmatched: 1. The CDR3 region has the DNA TGTGCCAGTAGGGACAGGGTCAATCAGCCCCAGCATTTT. Translation gives CASRDRVNQPQHF.

The genes are TRBV10-3 and TRBJ2-2, with a weak D call TRBD1 (6 bases). The V end lost 4 bases, the J end lost 6 bases, and 24 bases lay between the germline ends. CDR1 is ENHRY, CDR2 SYGVKD, per germline. The CDR3 sequence is 18 residues long. CDR3 region: CAISGSMGQGILPGELFF. The CDR3 DNA reads TGTGCCATCAGTGGTTCTATGGGGCAGGGGATTCTCCCCGGGGAGCTGTTTTTT.

This clone was recorded only once. The chain has TRBV13 and TRBJ2-7; 8 bases agree with TRBD1. This CDR3 region has 18 residues. The ends lost 6 bases at V and 2 bases at J; junction bases unmatched: 18. CDR1 is PRHDT and CDR2 is FYEKMQ in the germline V gene (reference sequence). CDR3 DNA: TGTGCCAGCAGTTCGGCAGGACAGGGCTCCCCCGGGGCCTACGAGCAGTACTTC. Its translation is CASSSAGQGSPGAYEQYF. The full variable domain, its missing parts supplied by reference TRBV13 and TRBJ2-7, is AAGVIQSPRHLIKEKRETATLKCYPIPRHDTVYWYQQGPGQDPQFLISFYEKMQSDKGSIPDRFSAQQFSDYHSELNMSSLELGDSALYFCASSSAGQGSPGAYEQYFGPGTRLTVT.

This chain connects TRBV9 to TRBJ1-6; D is undetermined. V was cut by 2 bases and J by 7 bases, with 4 bases left in between. The germline gives CDR1 SGDLS, CDR2 YYNGEE. This CDR3 comprises 12 residues. CDR3 sequence reads: CASSVSNSPLHF. The DNA for the CDR3 is TGTGCCAGCAGCGTGAGCAATTCACCCCTCCACTTT.

J is TRBJ2-7 and V is TRBV7-2, with 8 bases that match TRBD1. Trimming removed 5 bases from V and 5 bases from J; junction bases left unmatched: 11. Germline CDR1 SGHTA, CDR2 FQGNSA. This CDR3 comprises 15 residues. CDR3 protein: CASSLQGALVHEQYF. CDR3 coding DNA: TGTGCCAGCAGCCTCCAGGGGGCACTCGTCCACGAGCAGTACTTC. The full variable domain, its missing parts supplied by reference TRBV7-2 and TRBJ2-7, is GAGVSQSPSNKVTEKGKDVELRCDPISGHTALYWYRQSLGQGLEFLIYFQGNSAPDKSGLPSDRFSAERTGGSVSTLTIQRTQQEDSAVYLCASSLQGALVHEQYFGPGTRLTVT.

This clone was seen a few times. J is TRBJ2-1 and V is TRBV27, with 7 nucleotides matching TRBD2. Per the germline V gene, CDR1 is MNHEY and CDR2 is SMNVEV (reference sequence). The CDR3 extends over 16 amino acids. The junction had 13 bases not matched to a gene; V was cut back by 1 base and J by 10 bases. CDR3 DNA sequence: TGTGCCAGCAGTTTATTCCACCCGGGGGGTTCGGAGGAGCAGTTCTTC. Its translation is CASSLFHPGGSEEQFF.

This chain uses TRBV21-1 with TRBJ1-2; the tabulated D call, TRBD1, remains unverified against the DNA. TRBV21-1 is a documented pseudogene. The CDR3 length is 17 residues. For the CDR3, the DNA is TGTGCCAGCAGCAAAAGTTTAGGCACAGGGGGCGCCCGGGGCTACACCTTC. This gives the protein CASSKSLGTGGARGYTF.

CDR3 DNA sequence: TGTGCCAGCAGACCCAGCGGGGGTAGCACAGATACGCAGTATTTT. It codes for CASRPSGGSTDTQYF. The chain has TRBV7-2 and TRBJ2-3; 8 nucleotides align to TRBD2. Germline CDR1 SGHTA, CDR2 FQGNSA. Trimming removed 6 bases from V and 0 bases from J; junction bases left unmatched: 5. The CDR3 extends over 15 amino acids.

There are a few counts of this clone. The V call is TRBV16, the J call TRBJ2-2, with D perhaps matching TRBD1 (6 bases). CDR3 length: 15 amino acids. V was pared by 5 bases and J by 4 bases, with 14 bases between. Per germline, CDR1 KGHSY and CDR2 FQNENV. The CDR3 sequence: CASSSHRDITGELFF. Written as DNA, the CDR3 is TGTGCCAGCAGCTCGCACCGGGACATCACCGGGGAGCTGTTTTTT.